What follows are 18 T cell receptor beta chains derived from one specimen sequenced in a study of graft-versus-host responses after intestinal transplantation. The antigens these receptors bind are not known. The data were produced by immunoSEQ multiplex PCR, yet TCRdb's version contains in-frame clones alone and is incomplete. The sample records about 88,000 clones, around 93% being singletons. The source material was unstimulated CD4+ T cells sorted from spleen or lymph node cells, sampled before transplant. The receptor set was obtained from a human donor who was the organ donor for an intestinal transplant.

This rearrangement joins TRBV27 to TRBJ2-4; TRBD2 might be the D (6 bases). This CDR3 spans 15 amino acids. Per the germline V gene, CDR1 is MNHEY and CDR2 is SMNVEV (reference sequence). V shed 4 bases and J shed 0 bases, with 10 bases lying between them. The CDR3 loop is CASSSGLLAKNIQYF. CDR3 sequence (DNA): TGTGCCAGCAGTTCGGGACTCCTAGCCAAAAACATTCAGTACTTC.

This chain uses TRBV5-1 with TRBJ2-7; D unclear. From germline, CDR1 is SGHRS and CDR2 YFSETQ. The CDR3 consists of 11 residues. Trimming stripped 4 bases from V and 3 bases from J, with 5 bases between. The CDR3 DNA is TGCGCCAGCAGCGGCAACTACGAGCAGTACTTC. This codes for CASSGNYEQYF.

The chain recombines TRBV4-1 with TRBJ2-3; a possible D gene is TRBD2 (6 bases). The V end was cut by 0 bases, the J end by 3 bases, with 22 bases between. The CDR3 length is 19 residues. Germline V CDR1 and CDR2: MGHRA, YSYEKL. Written as DNA, the CDR3 is TGCGCCAGCAGCCAAGACGGGGGAGGCGTAGACCCTCGGACAGATACGCAGTATTTT. This sequence encodes CASSQDGGGVDPRTDTQYF.

V gene TRBV19 combines with J gene TRBJ2-1; 12 positions match TRBD2. The germline V gene has CDR1 LNHDA and CDR2 SQIVND (reference sequence). The CDR3 extends over 14 amino acids. Trimming cost V 7 bases and J 8 bases; bases outside gene matches: 6. CDR3: CASIRLAGGHEQFF. The CDR3 nucleotides read TGTGCCAGTATTAGGCTAGCGGGGGGGCATGAGCAGTTCTTC.

This chain joins TRBV11-2 and TRBJ2-1, with a weak D call TRBD1 (6 bases). From germline, CDR1 is SGHAT and CDR2 FQNNGV. V was pared by 5 bases and J by 9 bases, with 14 bases between. The CDR3 runs 13 residues. This chain's CDR3 is CASSPTTGTEQFF. CDR3 in DNA: TGTGCCAGCAGCCCTACGACAGGAACTGAGCAGTTCTTC.

The chain joins TRBV30 to TRBJ2-1; 13 bases align to TRBD2. This CDR3 is 14 amino acids long. Germline values: CDR1 GTSNPN, CDR2 SVGIG (reference sequence). V lost 4 bases, J lost 4 bases, and 1 base stayed unmatched. The CDR3 loop is CAWKTSGRYNEQFF. CDR3 nucleotide sequence: TGTGCCTGGAAGACTAGCGGGAGGTACAATGAGCAGTTCTTC.

The chain employs TRBV7-2 and TRBJ2-5; tentative D call: TRBD2 (5 bases). Germline V gene lookup returns CDR1 SGHTA and CDR2 FQGNSA. V gave up 6 bases and J gave up 0 bases, with 11 bases separating them. The CDR3 is 14 amino acids. The CDR3 DNA is TGTGCCAGCAGAAGAGCGGTTAACCAAGAGACCCAGTACTTC. This encodes CASRRAVNQETQYF. The full variable domain, with the rest looked up from reference TRBV7-2 and TRBJ2-5, is GAGVSQSPSNKVTEKGKDVELRCDPISGHTALYWYRQSLGQGLEFLIYFQGNSAPDKSGLPSDRFSAERTGGSVSTLTIQRTQQEDSAVYLCASRRAVNQETQYFGPGTRLLVL.

This chain connects TRBV7-9 to TRBJ2-2, with a tentative D call TRBD1 (6 bases). This CDR3 region has 14 residues. V shed 5 bases and J shed 6 bases, with 13 bases lying between them. Germline CDR1 reads SEHNR; CDR2 reads FQNEAQ (reference sequence). The CDR3 spells CASSRDIRAGELFF. DNA of the CDR3: TGTGCCAGCAGCCGGGACATTAGGGCCGGGGAGCTGTTTTTT.

CDR3 residues: CAVDRGPIRDQYF. The CDR3 DNA reads TGTGCCGTCGACAGGGGACCAATTAGGGACCAGTACTTC. The rearrangement joins TRBV28 to TRBJ2-5; TRBD1 aligns across 8 bases. The V gene end was trimmed by 11 bases and the J gene end by 10 bases; junction bases not matched to a gene: 15. The CDR3 contains 13 residues. Germline V lookup: CDR1 MDHEN, CDR2 SYDVKM.

The chain recombines TRBV19 with TRBJ2-2; TRBD1 aligns across 7 bases. The junction had 10 bases not matched to a gene; V was cut back by 9 bases and J by 0 bases. Per the germline V gene, CDR1 is LNHDA and CDR2 is SQIVND (reference sequence). The CDR3 sequence is 16 residues long. The CDR3 loop reads CASCIQGLANTGELFF. In nucleotides, the CDR3 is TGTGCCAGCTGTATACAGGGGTTAGCGAACACCGGGGAGCTGTTTTTT.

This clone was seen just once. The genes are TRBV5-1 and TRBJ2-2, with D perhaps TRBD2 (6 bases). Germline-derived CDR1 and CDR2 are SGHRS and YFSETQ. Deletions cut 3 bases from V and 3 bases from J, with 18 bases between. This CDR3 has 17 amino acids. CDR3 DNA: TGCGCCAGCAGCTCTGGCATTATCCTAGCGCACACCGGGGAGCTGTTTTTT. Translated: CASSSGIILAHTGELFF. Drawing the rest from reference TRBV5-1 and TRBJ2-2, the complete variable domain is KAGVTQTPRYLIKTRGQQVTLSCSPISGHRSVSWYQQTPGQGLQFLFEYFSETQRNKGNFPGRFSGRQFSNSRSEMNVSTLELGDSALYLCASSSGIILAHTGELFFGEGSRLTVL.

This chain connects TRBV21-1 to TRBJ2-3; the table names TRBD2, a call not compared with the DNA. TRBV21-1 represents a pseudogene. This CDR3 has 16 amino acids. The CDR3 nucleotides read TGTGCCAGCAAACCTCGTACGACTAGCGGGAATGATACGCAGTATTTT. It codes for CASKPRTTSGNDTQYF.

The V and J genes are TRBV11-2 and TRBJ1-6; D ambiguous. V shed 9 bases and J shed 0 bases, with 12 bases lying between them. CDR1 is SGHAT and CDR2 is FQNNGV in the germline V gene. This CDR3 spans 15 amino acids. The CDR3 DNA sequence: TGTGCCAGTACTAGAGAGGGCTCCTATAATTCACCCCTCCACTTT. Translation: CASTREGSYNSPLHF.

The chain is built from TRBV12-5 and TRBJ1-1, with D possibly matching TRBD1 (5 bases). Per the germline V gene, CDR1 is LGHNT and CDR2 is FRNRAP. This CDR3 spans 13 amino acids. V was trimmed by 4 bases and J by 10 bases, leaving 16 bases between them. CDR3 bases: TGTGCTAGTGGTTATAATTTAATCGGGGGAGCTTTCTTT. Translated, it gives CASGYNLIGGAFF.

The J gene is TRBJ2-6, the V gene TRBV6-4; D remains unclear. V was shortened by 2 bases and J by 0 bases, with 14 bases between the two germline ends. The germline V gene has CDR1 MRHNA and CDR2 SNTAGT. CDR3 length: 18 amino acids. Here the CDR3 reads CASSDLSTYISGANVLTF. The DNA of the CDR3 is TGTGCCAGCAGTGACCTCTCCACATACATCTCTGGGGCCAACGTCCTGACTTTC.

The chain has TRBV18 and TRBJ1-5, with D unclear. Germline V gives CDR1 KGHSH, CDR2 LQKENI. This CDR3 spans 15 amino acids. Trimming took 3 bases from V and 0 from J, leaving 9 bases between them. The CDR3 here is CASSPVSYSNQPQHF. The DNA of the CDR3 is TGTGCCAGCTCACCGGTGAGCTATAGCAATCAGCCCCAGCATTTT. The full variable domain, in which reference TRBV18 and TRBJ1-5 provide the parts outside the CDR3, is NAGVMQNPRHLVRRRGQEARLRCSPMKGHSHVYWYRQLPEEGLKFMVYLQKENIIDESGMPKERFSAEFPKEGPSILRIQQVVRGDSAAYFCASSPVSYSNQPQHFGDGTRLSIL.

V usage is TRBV13 and J usage is TRBJ1-1; D is unclear. Trimming cost V 0 bases and J 7 bases, with 6 bases left between them. CDR3 size: 12 residues. From germline, CDR1 is PRHDT and CDR2 FYEKMQ (reference sequence). The CDR3 is CASSLGQFEAFF. The CDR3 nucleotides are TGTGCCAGCAGCTTAGGGCAGTTTGAAGCTTTCTTT.

The rearrangement links TRBV11-3 to TRBJ2-5; 11 bases are a match to TRBD2. V lost 8 bases to trimming and J lost 4 bases; unmatched junction nucleotides: 9. Germline CDR1 is SGHNT and CDR2 is YENEEA. This CDR3 region has 15 residues. The CDR3 sequence: CASGLAGGPGETQYF. The CDR3 nucleotides are TGTGCCAGCGGTCTAGCGGGGGGCCCTGGAGAGACCCAGTACTTC.